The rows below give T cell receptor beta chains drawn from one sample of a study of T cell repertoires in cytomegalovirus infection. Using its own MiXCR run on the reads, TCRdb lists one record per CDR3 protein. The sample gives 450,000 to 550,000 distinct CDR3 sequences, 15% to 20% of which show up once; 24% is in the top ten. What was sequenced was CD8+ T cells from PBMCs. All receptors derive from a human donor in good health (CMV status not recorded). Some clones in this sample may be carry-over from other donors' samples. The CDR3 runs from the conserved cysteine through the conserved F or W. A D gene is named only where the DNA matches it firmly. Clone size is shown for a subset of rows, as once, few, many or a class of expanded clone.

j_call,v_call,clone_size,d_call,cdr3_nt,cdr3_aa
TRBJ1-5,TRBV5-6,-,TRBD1,TGTGCCAGCAGCTTGGGAGTGGCAGGGGGCGCGGAGCCCCAGCATTTT,CASSLGVAGGAEPQHF
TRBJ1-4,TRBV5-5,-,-,TGTGCCAGCAGTTCAGGACCCCAACTCGGGGAAAAACTGTTTTTT,CASSSGPQLGEKLFF
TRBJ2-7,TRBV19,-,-,TGTGCCAGTAGCATTTCCCTCGACAGGTCCAACGAGCAGTACTTC,CASSISLDRSNEQYF
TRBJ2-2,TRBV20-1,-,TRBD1,TGCAGTGCCTGGGACAGATCGGCCGGGGAGCTGTTTTTT,CSAWDRSAGELFF
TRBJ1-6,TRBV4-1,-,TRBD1,TGCGCCAGCAGCCCGGTGAGGGGACAGTATAATTCACCCCTCCACTTT,CASSPVRGQYNSPLHF
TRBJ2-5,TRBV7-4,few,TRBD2,TGTGCCAGCACCTTAGCGGGACTGGGGGTGGAGACCCAGTACTTC,CASTLAGLGVETQYF
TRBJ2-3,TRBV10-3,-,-,TGTGCCATCACCCCCACCCGGAGCCTAGAAAAACTCTCAGATACGCAGTATTTT,CAITPTRSLEKLSDTQYF
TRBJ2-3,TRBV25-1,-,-,TGTGCCAGCAGTAGACAGGAACTCACAGATACGCAGTATTTT,CASSRQELTDTQYF
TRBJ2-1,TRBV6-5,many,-,TGTGCCAGCAGTTTGTCTCCTAGCAATGAGCAGTTCTTC,CASSLSPSNEQFF
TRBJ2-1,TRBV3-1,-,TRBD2,TGTGCCAGCAGCCAAATCCGGGACTATACGAATGAGCAGTTCTTC,CASSQIRDYTNEQFF
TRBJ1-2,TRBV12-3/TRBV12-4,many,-,TGTGCCAGCAGTTCAACCTCCCTCCAGGGAGCTAACTATGGCTACACCTTC,CASSSTSLQGANYGYTF
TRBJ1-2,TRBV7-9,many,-,TGTGCCAGCAGCATCCCCACGGGACGGCTCTATGGCTACACCTTC,CASSIPTGRLYGYTF
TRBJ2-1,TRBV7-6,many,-,TGTGCCAGCAGCTTAGTGGGGGAAGGTAATGAGCAGTTCTTC,CASSLVGEGNEQFF
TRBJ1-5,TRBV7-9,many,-,TGTGCCAGCAGCTTGGGGGGTGCTCAGCCCCAGCATTTT,CASSLGGAQPQHF
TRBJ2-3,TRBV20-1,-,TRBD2,TGCAGTGCTGGGGTAGCGGGAGTGGTGGTGGGGGATACGCAGTATTTT,CSAGVAGVVVGDTQYF
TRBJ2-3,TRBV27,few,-,TGTGCCAGCAGTTTCGCCAGGGGAAGGACAGATACGCAGTATTTT,CASSFARGRTDTQYF
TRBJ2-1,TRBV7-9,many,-,TGTGCCAGCAGCTTAGCGAGGGCCCCCGGTGAGCAGTTCTTC,CASSLARAPGEQFF
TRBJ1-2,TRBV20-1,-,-,TGCAGTGCCAGGGAGAACTATGGCTACACCTTC,CSARENYGYTF
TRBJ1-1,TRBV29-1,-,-,TGCAGCGCTTTAGTCGGGGTTTTCACTGAAGCTTTCTTT,CSALVGVFTEAFF
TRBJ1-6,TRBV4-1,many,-,TGCGCCAGCAGCCAAGCTTTAACACCACCCCTCCACTTT,CASSQALTPPLHF
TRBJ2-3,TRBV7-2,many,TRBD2,TGTGCCAGCAGCTTATTAGTTTCGGGGGGGCACACAGATACGCAGTATTTT,CASSLLVSGGHTDTQYF
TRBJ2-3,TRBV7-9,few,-,TGTGCCAGCAGCTCTCTAGCGCCCCGCACAGATACGCAGTATTTT,CASSSLAPRTDTQYF
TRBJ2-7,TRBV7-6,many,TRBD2,TGTGCCAGCAGCTTAGTCTCTAGCGGGGACCTCCGCGAGCAGTACTTC,CASSLVSSGDLREQYF
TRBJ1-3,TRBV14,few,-,TGTGCCAGCAGAACAGGAGGGGGAAACACCATATATTTT,CASRTGGGNTIYF
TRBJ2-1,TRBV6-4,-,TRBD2,TGTGCCAGCAGTGACGGACTAGCGGCCACCTACAATGAGCAGTTCTTC,CASSDGLAATYNEQFF
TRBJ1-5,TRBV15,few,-,TGTGCCACCAGCAGAGAAGGCAGGACCATTAATCAGCCCCAGCATTTT,CATSREGRTINQPQHF
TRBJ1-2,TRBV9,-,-,TGTGCCAGCAGCGTAGGCCCATTGGACAGTACCTATGGCTACACCTTC,CASSVGPLDSTYGYTF
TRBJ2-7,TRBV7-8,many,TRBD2,TGTGCCAGCAGCTCAGGACTAGTCCCGAGCTCCTACGAGCAGTACTTC,CASSSGLVPSSYEQYF
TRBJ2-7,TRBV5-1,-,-,TGCGCCAGCAGCTTGTATGGGGGGCACGAGCAGTACTTC,CASSLYGGHEQYF
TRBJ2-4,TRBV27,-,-,TGTGCCAGCAGTTTAATCAGGGCCCTAGCCAAAAACATTCAGTACTTC,CASSLIRALAKNIQYF
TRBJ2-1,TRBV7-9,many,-,TGTGCCAGCAGTTCTAGTCGGGACAATGAGCAGTTCTTC,CASSSSRDNEQFF
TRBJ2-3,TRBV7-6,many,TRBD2,TGTGCCAGCAGCTTAGAGGGGCGGGGGAGCACAGATACGCAGTATTTT,CASSLEGRGSTDTQYF
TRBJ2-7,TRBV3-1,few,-,TGTGCCAGCAGCCTCCTAAGGGGGGCGAACGAGCAGTACTTC,CASSLLRGANEQYF
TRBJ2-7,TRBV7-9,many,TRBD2,TGTGCCAGCAGCCAACCAAAACTAGCGGGGGGTTACGAGCAGTACTTC,CASSQPKLAGGYEQYF
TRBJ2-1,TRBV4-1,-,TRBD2,TGCGCCAGCAGCCTTGGCGATAGCGGGACGCTGAATGAGCAGTTCTTC,CASSLGDSGTLNEQFF
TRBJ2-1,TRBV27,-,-,TGTGCCAGCAGAATTGAGCAGTTCTTC,CASRIEQFF
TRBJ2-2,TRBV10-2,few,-,TGCGCCAGCAGAGGGACATGGATGTTTTTT,CASRGTWMFF
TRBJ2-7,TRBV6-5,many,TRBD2,TGTGCCAGCAGTTACCGGGGGGGGGACAAATCCTACGAGCAGTACTTC,CASSYRGGDKSYEQYF
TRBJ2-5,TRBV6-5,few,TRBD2,TGTGCCAGCAGTTACGGCGGACTAGCGGGGGAACAAGAGACCCAGTACTTC,CASSYGGLAGEQETQYF
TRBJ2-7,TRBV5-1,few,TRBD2,TGCGCCAGCAGCCCGGGAGGGCCAACCTACGAGCAGTACTTC,CASSPGGPTYEQYF
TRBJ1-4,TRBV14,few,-,TGTGCCAGCAGCCAAGTCCCTAGGGACGAAAAACTGTTTTTT,CASSQVPRDEKLFF
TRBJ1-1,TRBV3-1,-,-,TGTGCCAGCAGCCAAGATCACGAGGCGGGGAATGAAGCTTTCTTT,CASSQDHEAGNEAFF
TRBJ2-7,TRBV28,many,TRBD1,TGTGCCAGCAGCCTTCTGAAGACCGGGACAGTTGATTCCCCCGCCTCCTACGAGCAGTACTTC,CASSLLKTGTVDSPASYEQYF
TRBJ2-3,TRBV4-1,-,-,TGCGCCAGCAGCCAAAAAACTCACGCCGCCGCAGATACGCAGTATTTT,CASSQKTHAAADTQYF
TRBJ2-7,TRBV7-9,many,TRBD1,TGTGCCAGCAGCGGGGACAGATACGAGCAGTACTTC,CASSGDRYEQYF
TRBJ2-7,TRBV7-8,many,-,TGTGCCAGCAGCTTAGAGACGGCCTACGAGCAGTACTTC,CASSLETAYEQYF
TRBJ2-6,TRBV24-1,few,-,TGTGCCACCAGTGACGGGGCTGGGGCCAACGTCCTGACTTTC,CATSDGAGANVLTF
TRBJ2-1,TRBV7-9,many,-,TGTGCCAGCAGTCCAGAAACACACCAGCGGAATGAGCAGTTCTTC,CASSPETHQRNEQFF
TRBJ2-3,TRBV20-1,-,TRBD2,TGCAGTGCTAGAGATCTGGGACTAGCGGATTTAGATACGCAGTATTTT,CSARDLGLADLDTQYF
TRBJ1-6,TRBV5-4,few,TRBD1,TGTGCCAGCAGCTTGAACAGGGGGTTCAGCTCCTATAATTCACCCCTCCACTTT,CASSLNRGFSSYNSPLHF
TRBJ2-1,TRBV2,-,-,TGTGCCAGCGGAGGTGAGCAGTTCTTC,CASGGEQFF
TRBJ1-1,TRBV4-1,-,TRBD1,TGCGCCAGCAGCCATTCCGACAGGGTTTACACTGAAGCTTTCTTT,CASSHSDRVYTEAFF
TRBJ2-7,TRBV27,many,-,TGTGCCAGCAGTTGGGGGACCCCCCTCTCCTACGAGCAGTACTTC,CASSWGTPLSYEQYF
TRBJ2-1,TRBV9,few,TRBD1,TGTGCCAGCAGCGTAGACGGGACAGCAAACAATGAGCAGTTCTTC,CASSVDGTANNEQFF
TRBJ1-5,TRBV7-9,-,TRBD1,TGTGCCAGCAGCTCCTCTCGGGACAGGGTCGGGGTTTACGGCAATCAGCCCCGGCATTTT,CASSSSRDRVGVYGNQPRHF
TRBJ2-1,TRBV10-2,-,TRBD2,TGCGCCATCCATAGCGGGGGGGAGGACAATGAGCAGTTCTTC,CAIHSGGEDNEQFF
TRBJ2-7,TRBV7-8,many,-,TGTGCCAGCAGCTTTTCTCCGGCCGCCAGCGAGCAGTACTTC,CASSFSPAASEQYF